The 3 T cell receptor beta chains listed next were all sequenced from one sample in a study of radiotherapy plus CTLA-4 blockade in lung cancer. Libraries were prepared by immunoSEQ multiplex PCR; TCRdb keeps only in-frame clonotypes and omits some of them. Of some 80,000 clones listed, approximately 80% are singletons. Source: peripheral blood, taken from a patient treated with radiotherapy plus ipilimumab. These receptors came from a human donor with non-small cell lung cancer who had stable disease on radiotherapy plus ipilimumab.

The rearrangement links TRBV2 to TRBJ1-5, with D tentatively TRBD1 (6 bases). Trimming cost V 8 bases and J 2 bases, with 16 bases left between them. This CDR3 is built from 15 residues. Germline lookup yields CDR1 SNHLY and CDR2 FYNNEI. This CDR3 is CASQSTGPRNQPQHF. CDR3 sequence (DNA): TGTGCCAGCCAAAGTACAGGGCCACGCAATCAGCCCCAGCATTTT.

This chain connects TRBV11-2 to TRBJ1-3; no clear D gene. Trimming took off 1 base at V and 0 bases at J, with 7 bases between the two ends. CDR3 length: 15 residues. CDR1 and CDR2 from the germline V gene are SGHAT and FQNNGV. The CDR3, as DNA: TGTGCCAGCAGCTTAGGTCTCTTCTCTGGAAACACCATATATTTT. Translating gives CASSLGLFSGNTIYF.

A few counts support this clone. This chain uses TRBV28 with TRBJ1-4; D unclear. The CDR3 consists of 17 residues. Trimming removed 6 bases from V and 0 bases from J, with 17 bases in between. Germline-derived CDR1 and CDR2 are MDHEN and SYDVKM. The CDR3 nucleotides are TGTGCCAGCAGCGGACCCAAAAGGGCTGCAACTAATGAAAAACTGTTTTTT. Amino acids: CASSGPKRAATNEKLFF.